This TCR beta chain was identified during a study of identical twins. In regard to this clonotype: Its antigen is not known.

A single record per CDR3 protein comes from TCRdb applying MiXCR to the 5' RACE reads. The sample shows 700,000 to 950,000 distinct CDR3 sequences, roughly an eighth of them seen only once. Per germline, CDR1 MNHNS and CDR2 SASEGT. Trimming took 8 bases from V and 7 from J, leaving 20 bases between them. There are 15 residues in the CDR3. Overall study findings and caveats: The same donors were not followed; conclusions instead depended on cross-sectional statistical analysis.

These data are also associated with another study on yellow fever vaccine responses in identical twins. That work contributes: Vaccine-induced T cell responses in twins were reportedly observed to appear partly convergent, partly personalized.

This receptor was obtained from a woman between 18 and 30 years old in good health. What was sequenced was PBMCs. This chain connects TRBV6-1 to TRBJ1-4, with D possibly being TRBD1 (5 bases). The CDR3 sequence is CASLGTVGRGEKLFF. The CDR3 coding sequence is TGTGCCAGCCTTGGGACTGTCGGACGGGGTGAAAAACTGTTTTTT.